Listed here is a single T cell receptor (beta chain). These data originate in a study of blood T cell repertoires in COVID-19. On the study more broadly: PBMCs, B-cell-depleted T cells, or T cells provided the cDNA or gDNA that made up the material.

V was pared by 2 bases and J by 5 bases, with 8 bases of the junction left unmatched. The CDR3 has 16 amino acids. Germline loops: CDR1 LGHNA, CDR2 YNFKEQ. Per the original data handling: For nucleated cells, counts were estimated from reference gene primer amplification. Produced via immunoSEQ multiplex PCR; TCRdb's table is partial and in-frame only. The D gene and trimming were derived from the DNA, and the V and J assignments and clone size from that table. Here the sample spans about 75,000 clones, approximately 87% being singletons. Sequenced sample: peripheral blood. V is TRBV4-2 and J is TRBJ1-5, with 8 bases fitting TRBD1. The source of this sequence is a human donor in a cohort sampled during active COVID-19. As DNA, the CDR3 is TGTGCCAGCAGCCAACTGACGCAGGGGGCCGATCAGCCCCAGCATTTT. Its protein product is CASSQLTQGADQPQHF.